This TCR beta chain is from a study of T cell changes during pregnancy in multiple sclerosis. Here immunoSEQ multiplex PCR was the method, and the copy in TCRdb shows in-frame clones only, minus some. The data contain approximately 100,000 clones, almost 95% of them singletons. CDR3 length equals 15 residues. V lost 2 bases, J lost 2 bases, and 12 bases lay in between. Germline lookup yields CDR1 LNHDA and CDR2 SQIVND (reference sequence). The material was peripheral blood, obtained in the third trimester of pregnancy. The J gene is TRBJ1-1, the V gene TRBV19, with D unresolved. The source of this sequence is a female donor with multiple sclerosis, enrolled in a pregnancy study. The DNA of the CDR3 is TGTGCCAGTAGTATATGGGAGAGTGGCAACACTGAAGCTTTCTTT. This sequence encodes CASSIWESGNTEAFF. Filled out from reference TRBV19 and TRBJ1-1, the complete variable domain reads DGGITQSPKYLFRKEGQNVTLSCEQNLNHDAMYWYRQDPGQGLRLIYYSQIVNDFQKGDIAEGYSVSREKKESFPLTVTSAQKNPTAFYLCASSIWESGNTEAFFGQGTRLTVV.